A single T cell receptor beta chain is shown here with its context. No antigen is known for it. It was with 60 Vbeta and 13 Jbeta primers that the PCR ran. Clones were read by immunoSEQ multiplex PCR, and TCRdb kept only the in-frame ones, dropping some. The data contain 190,000 or so clones, 75% to 90% of them singletons. Healthy people donating bone marrow made up the donors. These data originate in a study of cytomegalovirus exposure and HLA in healthy donors. Study context: A data release that came early held approximately 85 million unique TCRs from HLA-typed donors.

Broader study findings: Sequencing likely generated an artifact that appeared as a cluster of highly shared sequence variants.

Sequencing input: PBMCs. This sequence originates from a man aged 45 to 65 in good health and CMV-seronegative.

This CDR3 is CASSPVAGGGPGPLEQYF. CDR3 nucleotide sequence: TGCGCCAGCAGCCCGGTGGCAGGGGGCGGACCGGGCCCCTTGGAGCAGTACTTC. The chain combines TRBV5-1 with TRBJ2-7; 8 nucleotides align to TRBD1. In germline, CDR1 is SGHRS, CDR2 YFSETQ. The CDR3 has 18 amino acids. Trimming removed 4 bases from V and 7 bases from J; junction bases left unmatched: 22. The full variable domain, rest sourced from reference TRBV5-1 and TRBJ2-7, is KAGVTQTPRYLIKTRGQQVTLSCSPISGHRSVSWYQQTPGQGLQFLFEYFSETQRNKGNFPGRFSGRQFSNSRSEMNVSTLELGDSALYLCASSPVAGGGPGPLEQYFGPGTRLTVT.